One sample yielded the 16 T cell receptor beta chains listed below, sequenced in a study of blood T cell repertoires in COVID-19 (dated by TCRdb to the early 2020s). The library was obtained by the immunoSEQ multiplex PCR assay. The source is immuneACCESS, and TCRdb retained only in-frame sequences with V and J called. Part of the clones is not carried over; for the studies checked, unresolved V genes explain less than half of this, and the remainder is unexplained. The sample table records roughly 200,000 clones; roughly 82% of these occur just once. About an eighth of the sample is held by the ten biggest clonotypes. Sequencing was done on a sample of PBMCs or T cells enriched from blood (not recorded which). The receptors shown here come from a man aged 35 to 55 who had recovered from COVID-19.

The chain joins TRBV4-3 to TRBJ1-2; D is possibly TRBD1 (5 bases). This CDR3 is built from 16 residues. Trimming cost V 1 base and J 7 bases, with 19 bases left between them. In germline, CDR1 is LGHNA, CDR2 YSLEER. This chain's CDR3 is CASSQAGGAAGGGYTF. CDR3 DNA sequence: TGCGCCAGCAGCCAAGCAGGAGGGGCCGCGGGGGGTGGCTACACCTTC.

The V and J genes are TRBV11-3 and TRBJ2-3; a weak D match, TRBD1 (6 bases). The V and J ends lost 6 bases and 6 bases respectively, with 19 bases between them. Germline values: CDR1 SGHNT, CDR2 YENEEA. The CDR3 runs to 15 residues. CDR3 bases: TGTGCCAGCAGACCCCCGGATCCAAGGGGGGATACGCAGTATTTT. It yields the protein CASRPPDPRGDTQYF.

This chain links TRBV24-1 with TRBJ2-2, with TRBD2 identical over 13 bases. The germline gives CDR1 KGHDR, CDR2 SFDVKD. The CDR3 spans 15 residues. Unmatched junction bases numbered 1, after V lost 6 bases and J lost 4 bases. CDR3 DNA: TGTGCCACCAGTCGGACTAGCGGGAGCACCGGGGAGCTGTTTTTT. Protein product: CATSRTSGSTGELFF.

DNA for the CDR3: TGTGCCAGCAGTGAGGAGACAGAGACCCAGTACTTC. Translation: CASSEETETQYF. The chain has TRBV2 and TRBJ2-5; D unclear. Germline values: CDR1 SNHLY, CDR2 FYNNEI. Trimming took off 3 bases at V and 4 bases at J, with 6 bases between the two ends. CDR3 size: 12 residues.

The chain is built from TRBV18 and TRBJ1-5; tentatively, D is TRBD1 (5 bases). The CDR3 is made up of 16 amino acids. The V gene lost 3 bases and the J gene lost 6 bases, with 18 bases spanning the gap. In germline, CDR1 is KGHSH, CDR2 LQKENI. Here the CDR3 reads CASSPSTVGVGQPQHF. CDR3 coding DNA: TGTGCCAGCTCACCCTCGACAGTAGGCGTGGGTCAGCCCCAGCATTTT.

This clone was seen only a few times. The V and J genes are TRBV7-9 and TRBJ1-1; 8 bases agree with TRBD1. Unmatched junction bases numbered 9, after V lost 5 bases and J lost 1 base. CDR3 length: 16 residues. Germline V gene data show CDR1 as SEHNR and CDR2 as FQNEAQ (reference sequence). The CDR3: CASSIGGTGPNTEAFF. CDR3 bases: TGTGCCAGCAGCATAGGCGGGACAGGTCCGAACACTGAAGCTTTCTTT.

This rearrangement joins TRBV9 to TRBJ2-3; D might be TRBD1 (5 bases). The V end was cut by 3 bases, the J end by 7 bases, with 24 bases between. Germline V gives CDR1 SGDLS, CDR2 YYNGEE. CDR3 size: 17 residues. This CDR3 is CASSAEAGLGPPYTQYF. The CDR3 coding sequence is TGTGCCAGCAGCGCTGAGGCAGGGCTGGGGCCTCCCTATACGCAGTATTTT.

This clone has a handful of counts. The gene calls are TRBV9 and TRBJ2-1; tentative D call: TRBD2 (6 bases). V was clipped by 2 bases and J by 6 bases, with 12 bases between them. The CDR3 has 14 amino acids. In germline, CDR1 is SGDLS, CDR2 YYNGEE. CDR3 amino acids: CASSVGLLANEQFF. The CDR3 nucleotides read TGTGCCAGCAGCGTGGGACTTCTTGCCAATGAGCAGTTCTTC. Full variable domain (remainder filled in from reference TRBV9 and TRBJ2-1): DSGVTQTPKHLITATGQRVTLRCSPRSGDLSVYWYQQSLDQGLQFLIQYYNGEERAKGNILERFSAQQFPDLHSELNLSSLELGDSALYFCASSVGLLANEQFFGPGTRLTVL.

This chain uses TRBV11-2 with TRBJ2-1; 7 bases are a match to TRBD2. CDR1 is SGHAT, CDR2 FQNNGV, per germline. The CDR3 covers 15 residues. V gave up 3 bases and J gave up 4 bases; unmatched junction bases: 6. CDR3 DNA: TGTGCCAGCAGCTTTTTAGGACTAGGGTACAATGAGCAGTTCTTC. Protein product: CASSFLGLGYNEQFF.

The chain couples TRBV9 to TRBJ2-5, with D possibly matching TRBD1 (5 bases). Trimming removed 3 bases at V and 5 bases at J, with 17 bases between. The length of the CDR3 is 15 residues. CDR1 is SGDLS and CDR2 is YYNGEE in the germline V gene. CDR3 DNA: TGTGCCAGCAGCGCAAGACAGACAAAAGGGGAGACCCAGTACTTC. Protein product: CASSARQTKGETQYF.

The chain employs TRBV10-3 and TRBJ2-1, with a weak D call TRBD2 (6 bases). The CDR3 totals 14 residues. CDR1 and CDR2 from the germline V gene are ENHRY and SYGVKD. Trimming took 8 bases from V and 7 from J, leaving 18 bases between them. The CDR3 DNA reads as TGTGCCATCGGTGGGGACTCACTTCCGAATGAGCAGTTCTTC. Translation gives CAIGGDSLPNEQFF.

This sequence joins TRBV7-3 and TRBJ1-5; weak D call: TRBD1 (6 bases). Trimming took off 3 bases at V and 5 bases at J, with 8 bases between the two ends. The CDR3 sequence is 13 residues long. The germline V gene encodes CDR1 SGHTA and CDR2 FQGTGA. The CDR3 region has the DNA TGTGCCAGCAGCTTGGGACACTATCAGCCCCAGCATTTT. Its translation: CASSLGHYQPQHF. Full variable domain (rest looked up from reference TRBV7-3 and TRBJ1-5): GAGVSQTPSNKVTEKGKYVELRCDPISGHTALYWYRQSLGQGPEFLIYFQGTGAADDSGLPNDRFFAVRPEGSVSTLKIQRTERGDSAVYLCASSLGHYQPQHFGDGTRLSIL.

The chain has TRBV7-9 and TRBJ2-7; weak D call: TRBD2 (6 bases). The V end lost 5 bases, the J end lost 3 bases, and 11 bases lay between the germline ends. CDR3 length equals 13 residues. Germline V gene sequence: CDR1 SEHNR, CDR2 FQNEAQ (reference sequence). In nucleotides, the CDR3 is TGTGCCAGCAGCCTGGGACTGCACTACGAGCAGTACGTC. Translating gives CASSLGLHYEQYV.

In this sample, this clone turned up once. The J gene is TRBJ1-4, the V gene TRBV18; D is undetermined. V was trimmed by 2 bases and J by 8 bases, leaving 9 bases between them. The CDR3 is made up of 13 amino acids. Germline V lookup: CDR1 KGHSH, CDR2 LQKENI. CDR3 coding DNA: TGTGCCAGCTCACCAAGGGAGGACGAAAAACTGTTTTTT. Residues: CASSPREDEKLFF.

This rearrangement joins TRBV11-2 to TRBJ2-3; 9 bases align to TRBD2. This CDR3 is 15 amino acids long. After removal of 5 bases from V and 7 bases from J, the junction contained 10 bases not matched to a gene. CDR1 is SGHAT, CDR2 FQNNGV, per germline. The CDR3 protein is CASSPNVAGVYTQYF. For the CDR3, the DNA is TGTGCCAGCAGCCCCAATGTAGCGGGAGTATATACGCAGTATTTT.

The chain combines TRBV6-5 with TRBJ1-6; D uncertain. Germline CDR1 and CDR2: MNHEY and SVGAGI. This CDR3 comprises 14 residues. Trimming took off 4 bases at V and 5 bases at J, with 9 bases between the two ends. The CDR3 sequence: CASSFRGNNSPLHF. DNA of the CDR3: TGTGCCAGCAGTTTTAGAGGAAATAATTCACCCCTCCACTTT.